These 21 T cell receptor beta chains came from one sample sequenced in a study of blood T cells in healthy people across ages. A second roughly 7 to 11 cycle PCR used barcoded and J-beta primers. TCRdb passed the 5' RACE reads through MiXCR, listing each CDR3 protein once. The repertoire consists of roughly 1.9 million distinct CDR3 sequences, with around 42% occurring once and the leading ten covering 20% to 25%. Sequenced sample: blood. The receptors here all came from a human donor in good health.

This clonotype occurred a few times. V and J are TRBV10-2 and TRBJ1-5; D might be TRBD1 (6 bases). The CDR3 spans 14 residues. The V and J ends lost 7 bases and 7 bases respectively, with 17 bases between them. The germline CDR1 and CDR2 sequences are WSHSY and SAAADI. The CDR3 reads CASTPGGVSQPQHF. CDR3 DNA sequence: TGCGCCAGCACCCCGGGGGGCGTCAGCCAGCCCCAGCATTTT.

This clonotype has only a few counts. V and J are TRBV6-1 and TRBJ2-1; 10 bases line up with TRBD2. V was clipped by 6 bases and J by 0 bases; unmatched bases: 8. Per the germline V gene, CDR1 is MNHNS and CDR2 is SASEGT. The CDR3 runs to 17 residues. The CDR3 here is CASSQTSGLSSYNEQFF. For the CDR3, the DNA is TGTGCCAGCAGCCAGACTAGCGGGTTAAGCTCCTACAATGAGCAGTTCTTC.

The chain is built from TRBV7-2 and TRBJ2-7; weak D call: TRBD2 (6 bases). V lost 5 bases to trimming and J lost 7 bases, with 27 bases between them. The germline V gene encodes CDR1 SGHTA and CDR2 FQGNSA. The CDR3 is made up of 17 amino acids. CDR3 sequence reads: CASSDSTGIIKRAEQYF. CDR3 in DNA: TGTGCCAGCAGCGACTCTACCGGGATCATAAAGCGGGCGGAGCAGTACTTC.

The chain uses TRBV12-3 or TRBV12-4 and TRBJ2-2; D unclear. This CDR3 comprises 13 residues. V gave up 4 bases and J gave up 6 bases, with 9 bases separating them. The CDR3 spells CASSSQVAGELFF. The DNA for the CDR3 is TGTGCCAGCAGTTCTCAGGTAGCCGGGGAGCTGTTTTTT.

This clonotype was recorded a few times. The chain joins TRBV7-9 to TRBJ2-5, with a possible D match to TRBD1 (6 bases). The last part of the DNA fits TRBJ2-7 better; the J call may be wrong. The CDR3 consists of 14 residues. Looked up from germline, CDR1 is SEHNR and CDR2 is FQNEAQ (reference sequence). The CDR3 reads CASSSDSYSYEQYF. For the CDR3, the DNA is TGTGCCAGCAGCTCGGACAGCTACTCCTACGAGCAGTACTTC.

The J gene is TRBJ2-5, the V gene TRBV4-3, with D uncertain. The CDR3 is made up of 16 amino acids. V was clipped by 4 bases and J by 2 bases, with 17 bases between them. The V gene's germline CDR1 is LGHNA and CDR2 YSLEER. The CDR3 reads CASSPVVGSAQETQYF. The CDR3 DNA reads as TGCGCCAGCAGCCCCGTTGTGGGATCGGCACAAGAGACCCAGTACTTC.

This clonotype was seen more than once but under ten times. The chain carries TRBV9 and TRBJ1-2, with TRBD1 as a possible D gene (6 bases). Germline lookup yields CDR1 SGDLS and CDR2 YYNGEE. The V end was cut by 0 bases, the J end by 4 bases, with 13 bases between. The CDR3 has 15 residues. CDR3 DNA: TGTGCCAGCAGCGTAGAACCGGGACACAGCTATGGCTACACCTTC. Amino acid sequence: CASSVEPGHSYGYTF.

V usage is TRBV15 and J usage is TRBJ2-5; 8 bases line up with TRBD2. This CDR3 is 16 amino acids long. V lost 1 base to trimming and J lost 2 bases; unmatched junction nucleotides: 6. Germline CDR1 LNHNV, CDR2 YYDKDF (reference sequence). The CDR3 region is CATSRVPSGGQETQYF. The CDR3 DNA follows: TGTGCCACCAGCAGAGTCCCCAGCGGGGGTCAAGAGACCCAGTACTTC. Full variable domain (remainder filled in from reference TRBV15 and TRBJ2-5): DAMVIQNPRYQVTQFGKPVTLSCSQTLNHNVMYWYQQKSSQAPKLLFHYYDKDFNNEADTPDNFQSRRPNTSFCFLDIRSPGLGDTAMYLCATSRVPSGGQETQYFGPGTRLLVL.

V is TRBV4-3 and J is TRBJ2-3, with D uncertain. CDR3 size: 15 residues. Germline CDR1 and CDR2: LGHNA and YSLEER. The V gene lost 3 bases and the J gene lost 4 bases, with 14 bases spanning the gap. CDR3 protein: CASSHWLVSADTQYF. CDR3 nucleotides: TGCGCCAGCAGCCACTGGCTAGTTAGTGCAGATACGCAGTATTTT.

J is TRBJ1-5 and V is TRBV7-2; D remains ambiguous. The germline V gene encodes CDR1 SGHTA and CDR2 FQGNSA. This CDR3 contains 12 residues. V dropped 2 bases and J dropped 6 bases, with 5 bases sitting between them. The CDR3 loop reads CASSLLFQPQHF. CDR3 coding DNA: TGTGCCAGCAGCTTACTATTTCAGCCCCAGCATTTT.

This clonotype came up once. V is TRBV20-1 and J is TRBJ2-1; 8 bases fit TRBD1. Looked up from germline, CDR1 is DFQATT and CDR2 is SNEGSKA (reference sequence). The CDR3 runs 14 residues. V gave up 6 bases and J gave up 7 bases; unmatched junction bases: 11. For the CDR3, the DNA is TGCAGTGCCAAGACAGGACAGGGATGGAATGAGCAGTTCTTC. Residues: CSAKTGQGWNEQFF.

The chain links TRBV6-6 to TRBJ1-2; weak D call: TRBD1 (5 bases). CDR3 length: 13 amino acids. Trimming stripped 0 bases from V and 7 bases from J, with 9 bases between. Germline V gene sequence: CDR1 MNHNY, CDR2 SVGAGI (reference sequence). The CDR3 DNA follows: TGTGCCAGCAGTTACTCCGCGGGGGGTGGCTACACCTTC. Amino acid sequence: CASSYSAGGGYTF.

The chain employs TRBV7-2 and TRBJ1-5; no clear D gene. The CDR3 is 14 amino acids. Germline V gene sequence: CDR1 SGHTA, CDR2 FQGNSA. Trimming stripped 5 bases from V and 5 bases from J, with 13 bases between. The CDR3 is CASSPYRGYQPQHF. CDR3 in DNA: TGTGCCAGCAGCCCTTATCGAGGCTATCAGCCCCAGCATTTT.

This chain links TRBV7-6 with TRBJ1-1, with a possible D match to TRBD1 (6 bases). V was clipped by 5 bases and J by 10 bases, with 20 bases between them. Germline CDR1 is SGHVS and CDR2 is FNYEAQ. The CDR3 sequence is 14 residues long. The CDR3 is CASSATHGQGIAFF. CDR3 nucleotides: TGTGCCAGCAGCGCAACCCATGGGCAGGGGATAGCTTTCTTT.

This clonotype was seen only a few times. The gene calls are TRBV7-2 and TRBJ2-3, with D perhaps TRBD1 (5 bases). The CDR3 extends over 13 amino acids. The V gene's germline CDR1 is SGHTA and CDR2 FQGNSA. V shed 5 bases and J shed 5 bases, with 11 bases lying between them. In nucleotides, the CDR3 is TGTGCCAGCAGCCTCGAGACAGTAGATACGCAGTATTTT. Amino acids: CASSLETVDTQYF.

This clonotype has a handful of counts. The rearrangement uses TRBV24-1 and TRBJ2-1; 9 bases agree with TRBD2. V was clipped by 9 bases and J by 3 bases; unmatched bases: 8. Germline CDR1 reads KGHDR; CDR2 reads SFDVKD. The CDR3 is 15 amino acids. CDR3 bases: TGTGCCACCCGATCGAGCGGGGGGCTCTACAATGAGCAGTTCTTC. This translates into CATRSSGGLYNEQFF.

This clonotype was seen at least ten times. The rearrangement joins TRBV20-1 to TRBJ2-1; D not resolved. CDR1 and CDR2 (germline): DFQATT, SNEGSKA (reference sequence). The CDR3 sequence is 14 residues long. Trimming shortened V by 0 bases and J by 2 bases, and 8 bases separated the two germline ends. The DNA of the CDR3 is TGCAGTGCTAGAGACAGAGTCACCTACAATGAGCAGTTCTTC. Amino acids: CSARDRVTYNEQFF.

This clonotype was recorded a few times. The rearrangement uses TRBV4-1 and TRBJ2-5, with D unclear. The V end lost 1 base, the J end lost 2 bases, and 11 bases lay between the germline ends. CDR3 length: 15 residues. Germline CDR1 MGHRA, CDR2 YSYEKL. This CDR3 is CASSQGGPGQETQYF. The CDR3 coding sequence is TGCGCCAGCAGCCAAGGAGGTCCCGGACAAGAGACCCAGTACTTC.

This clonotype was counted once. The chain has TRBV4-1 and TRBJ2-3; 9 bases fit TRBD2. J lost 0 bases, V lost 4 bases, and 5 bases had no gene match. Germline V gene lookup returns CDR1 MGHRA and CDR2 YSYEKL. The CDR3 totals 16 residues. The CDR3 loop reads CASSRVAGASTDTQYF. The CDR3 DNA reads TGCGCCAGCAGCCGCGTAGCGGGAGCCAGCACAGATACGCAGTATTTT.

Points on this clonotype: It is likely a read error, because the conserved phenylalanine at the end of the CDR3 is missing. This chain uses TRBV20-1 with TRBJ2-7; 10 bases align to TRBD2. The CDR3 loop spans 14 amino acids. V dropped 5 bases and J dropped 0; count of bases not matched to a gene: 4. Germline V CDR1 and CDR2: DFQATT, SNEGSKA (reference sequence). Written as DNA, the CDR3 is TGCAGTGCTTTACTAGCGGGGCGCTCCTACGAGCAGTACTCC. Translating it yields CSALLAGRSYEQYS.

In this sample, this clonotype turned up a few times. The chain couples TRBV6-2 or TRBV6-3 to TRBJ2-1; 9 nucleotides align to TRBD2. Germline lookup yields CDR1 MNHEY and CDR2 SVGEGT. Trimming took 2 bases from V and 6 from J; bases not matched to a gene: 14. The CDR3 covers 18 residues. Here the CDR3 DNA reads TGTGCCAGCAGTTACCGGCCTATAGAGGCGGGAGGGTCCAATGAGCAGTTCTTC. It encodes CASSYRPIEAGGSNEQFF.